The 15 T cell receptor beta chains listed next were all sequenced from one sample in a study of cytomegalovirus exposure and HLA in healthy donors. PCR involved 60 Vbeta and 13 Jbeta primers. Here immunoSEQ multiplex PCR was the method, and the copy in TCRdb shows in-frame clones only, minus some. Of about 100,000 clones in the sample, 70% to 85% are singletons; the top ten hold approximately 5%. Sequencing was done on a sample of PBMCs. These receptors originate from a woman between 18 and 29 years old in good health and CMV-seropositive.

The chain employs TRBV5-1 and TRBJ1-6; TRBD1 matches at 7 bases. CDR3 size: 15 residues. J gave up 7 bases and V 2 bases, and 6 bases lay outside the gene matches. The germline gives CDR1 SGHRS, CDR2 YFSETQ. The CDR3 loop reads CASSFSGTENSPLHF. CDR3 coding DNA: TGCGCCAGCAGCTTTTCCGGGACAGAGAATTCACCCCTCCACTTT.

The rearrangement links TRBV25-1 to TRBJ2-3, with a weak D call TRBD2 (5 bases). The length of the CDR3 is 14 residues. The V gene's germline CDR1 is MGHDK and CDR2 SYGVNS. The V gene lost 6 bases and the J gene lost 2 bases, with 12 bases spanning the gap. The CDR3 DNA follows: TGTGCCAGCAGAATGAGCGGCGTCACAGATACGCAGTATTTT. It is translated as CASRMSGVTDTQYF.

V gene TRBV25-1 combines with J gene TRBJ1-1; D gene uncertain. Germline CDR1 and CDR2: MGHDK and SYGVNS. The CDR3 runs to 14 residues. V was cut by 6 bases and J by 5 bases, with 16 bases left in between. For the CDR3, the DNA is TGTGCCAGCAGCGTCATAGGCGGGGATACTGAAGCTTTCTTT. Protein sequence: CASSVIGGDTEAFF.

This clone has a handful of counts. The chain is built from TRBV7-9 and TRBJ2-1; 14 nucleotides align to TRBD2. V lost 1 base, J lost 7 bases, and 6 bases stayed unmatched. The V gene's germline CDR1 is SEHNR and CDR2 FQNEAQ (reference sequence). The CDR3 totals 17 residues. The CDR3 reads CASSLGEGTSGSNEQFF. The CDR3 coding sequence is TGTGCCAGCAGCTTAGGGGAGGGGACTAGCGGGAGTAATGAGCAGTTCTTC.

This sequence joins TRBV4-1 and TRBJ2-7, with 7 bases aligning to TRBD1. Germline assignment: CDR1 MGHRA and CDR2 YSYEKL. Germline trimming cut 3 bases from V and 3 bases from J; bases unmatched to any gene: 14. The CDR3 is made up of 17 amino acids. CDR3 coding DNA: TGCGCCAGCAGCCACCTCGGCGGTGCAGGGGGTGTCTACGAGCAGTACTTC. Its translation: CASSHLGGAGGVYEQYF.

In this sample, this clone turned up a few times. V is TRBV5-6 and J is TRBJ1-1; D gene unclear. Deletions cut 2 bases from V and 4 bases from J, with 9 bases between. Germline V gene sequence: CDR1 SGHDT, CDR2 YYEEEE. CDR3 length equals 13 residues. The CDR3 here is CASSLGGPTEAFF. CDR3 in DNA: TGTGCCAGCAGCTTAGGAGGGCCCACTGAAGCTTTCTTT. The whole variable domain, remainder taken from reference TRBV5-6 and TRBJ1-1, is DAGVTQSPTHLIKTRGQQVTLRCSPKSGHDTVSWYQQALGQGPQFIFQYYEEEERQRGNFPDRFSGHQFPNYSSELNVNALLLGDSALYLCASSLGGPTEAFFGQGTRLTVV.

To note about this clone: The junction shows a germline mismatch at one end, possibly a read error. This chain connects TRBV28 to TRBJ2-5; 8 bases map to TRBD1. The CDR3 runs 15 residues. Germline values: CDR1 MDHEN, CDR2 SYDVKM. CDR3 bases: TGTGCCAGCACCTTGACAGGGGAACCCCAAGAGTCCCAGTACTTC. Its translation: CASTLTGEPQESQYF.

The chain carries TRBV29-1 and TRBJ2-1; TRBD1 matches at 10 bases. Trimming cost V 7 bases and J 7 bases; bases outside gene matches: 10. The CDR3 runs 14 residues. Per the germline V gene, CDR1 is SQVTM and CDR2 is ANQGSEA. This CDR3 reads CSGLRDRGRNEQFF. The DNA for the CDR3 is TGCAGCGGCCTGCGGGACAGGGGACGAAATGAGCAGTTCTTC.

The genes are TRBV7-9 and TRBJ2-7; the match to TRBD2 covers 8 bases. V shed 5 bases, J shed 4 bases, and the junction held 19 bases outside the gene matches. The germline CDR1 and CDR2 sequences are SEHNR and FQNEAQ (reference sequence). This CDR3 spans 18 amino acids. The CDR3 DNA reads as TGTGCCAGCAGCGGCGGGACTAGGTTTTCCGACTTCTCATACGAGCAGTACTTC. It translates to CASSGGTRFSDFSYEQYF.

There are a few counts of this clone. The chain is built from TRBV4-2 and TRBJ2-1; the match to TRBD2 covers 10 bases. V lost 4 bases and J lost 0; bases outside the gene matches: 9. The CDR3 length is 18 residues. Germline V gives CDR1 LGHNA, CDR2 YNFKEQ. The CDR3 reads CASSPSPLAGDSYNEQFF. The DNA for the CDR3 is TGTGCCAGCAGCCCAAGCCCCCTAGCGGGAGACTCCTACAATGAGCAGTTCTTC.

This clone was found once. A junction boundary mismatches the germline segment, possibly from a read error. This chain joins TRBV5-6 and TRBJ2-4; no clear D. The CDR3 length is 12 residues. CDR1 is SGHDT, CDR2 YYEEEE, per germline. The CDR3 nucleotides are TGTGCCAGCAGCTTGGGGGTGGGTAGCTGGAACTTC. It yields the protein CASSLGVGSWNF.

This clone occurred a few times. The genes are TRBV6-1 and TRBJ1-1, with a weak D call TRBD1 (5 bases). Per the germline V gene, CDR1 is MNHNS and CDR2 is SASEGT. CDR3 size: 14 residues. With 1 base removed from V and 4 bases from J, the gap between germline ends came to 10 bases. The CDR3 DNA sequence: TGTGCCAGCAGTGAAGTGGGGAGGGGCACTGAAGCTTTCTTT. Residues: CASSEVGRGTEAFF.

V is TRBV2 and J is TRBJ2-5; TRBD2 agrees at 7 bases. The CDR3 loop spans 17 amino acids. The germline V gene has CDR1 SNHLY and CDR2 FYNNEI. Trimming at V came to 0 bases and at J to 0 bases, leaving 7 bases not matched to a gene. The CDR3 spells CASSEAGAGNHQETQYF. The CDR3 DNA reads as TGTGCCAGCAGTGAAGCAGGAGCGGGAAACCACCAAGAGACCCAGTACTTC.

The chain combines TRBV12-5 with TRBJ2-5, with TRBD2 identical over 9 bases. Germline assignment: CDR1 LGHNT and CDR2 FRNRAP. The CDR3 spans 16 residues. V lost 5 bases and J lost 2; bases outside the gene matches: 9. This CDR3 reads CASGPLASGIQETQYF. As DNA, the CDR3 is TGTGCTAGTGGTCCGCTGGCTAGCGGGATACAAGAGACCCAGTACTTC. Filled out from reference TRBV12-5 and TRBJ2-5, the complete variable domain reads DARVTQTPRHKVTEMGQEVTMRCQPILGHNTVFWYRQTMMQGLELLAYFRNRAPLDDSGMPKDRFSAEMPDATLATLKIQPSEPRDSAVYFCASGPLASGIQETQYFGPGTRLLVL.

The V call is TRBV28, the J call TRBJ1-1; 8 nucleotides agree with TRBD1. The J segment lost 5 bases and the V segment lost 6 bases, leaving 8 bases of the junction unmatched. The V gene's germline CDR1 is MDHEN and CDR2 SYDVKM. This CDR3 contains 14 residues. The CDR3 DNA follows: TGTGCCAGCAGCCTCAGGGGGCGCGGGACTGAAGCTTTCTTT. The encoded protein is CASSLRGRGTEAFF.